The clone carrying this T cell receptor beta chain was seen a single time. The data were obtained in a study of shared T cell receptors in the human thymus. This table comes from immunoSEQ multiplex PCR, and its TCRdb copy is limited to in-frame clones, with some not included. The sample lists over 350,000 clones; approximately 95% were seen once. With 8 bases clipped from V and 8 bases from J, the junction kept 7 bases outside the gene matches. CDR3 size: 12 residues. CDR1 and CDR2 from the germline V gene are MDHEN and SYDVKM. This rearrangement joins TRBV28 to TRBJ1-2; 8 nucleotides align to TRBD1. Sequenced material: thymocytes. The TCR comes from a human donor. Here the CDR3 reads CASDTGGRGYTF. The CDR3 DNA sequence: TGTGCCAGCGATACAGGGGGGCGAGGCTACACCTTC.